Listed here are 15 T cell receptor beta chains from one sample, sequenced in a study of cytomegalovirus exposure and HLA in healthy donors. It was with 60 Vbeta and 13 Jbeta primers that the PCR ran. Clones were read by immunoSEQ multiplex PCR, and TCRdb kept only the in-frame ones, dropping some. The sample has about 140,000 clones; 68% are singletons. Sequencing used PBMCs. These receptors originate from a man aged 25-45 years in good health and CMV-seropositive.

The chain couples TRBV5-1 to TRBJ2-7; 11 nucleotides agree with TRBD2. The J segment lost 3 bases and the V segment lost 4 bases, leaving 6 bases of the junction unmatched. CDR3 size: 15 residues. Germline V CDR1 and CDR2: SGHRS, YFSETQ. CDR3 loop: CASSLTSGSFYEQYF. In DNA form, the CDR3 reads TGCGCCAGCAGCCTCACTAGCGGGAGTTTCTACGAGCAGTACTTC.

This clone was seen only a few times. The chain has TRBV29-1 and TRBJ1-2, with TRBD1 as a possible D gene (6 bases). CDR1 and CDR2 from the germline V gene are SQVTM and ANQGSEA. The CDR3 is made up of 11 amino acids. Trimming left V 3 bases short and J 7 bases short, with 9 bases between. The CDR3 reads CSVDGQSGYTF. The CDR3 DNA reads TGCAGCGTTGACGGACAGTCTGGCTACACCTTC.

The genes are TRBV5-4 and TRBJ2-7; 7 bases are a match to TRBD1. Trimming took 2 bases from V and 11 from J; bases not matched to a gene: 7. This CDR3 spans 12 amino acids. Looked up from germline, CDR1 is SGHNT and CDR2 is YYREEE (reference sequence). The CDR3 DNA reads TGTGCCAGCAGCTTAAATGACAGGGAAAAGTACTTC. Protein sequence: CASSLNDREKYF.

CDR3 amino acids: CASSFKTGGSGTDTQYF. The CDR3 DNA follows: TGCGCCAGCAGCTTCAAAACGGGCGGGAGCGGAACAGATACGCAGTATTTT. The chain links TRBV5-1 to TRBJ2-3; 7 nucleotides agree with TRBD2. The length of the CDR3 is 17 residues. In germline, CDR1 is SGHRS, CDR2 YFSETQ. The V segment lost 2 bases and the J segment 3 bases; nucleotides outside the gene matches: 12.

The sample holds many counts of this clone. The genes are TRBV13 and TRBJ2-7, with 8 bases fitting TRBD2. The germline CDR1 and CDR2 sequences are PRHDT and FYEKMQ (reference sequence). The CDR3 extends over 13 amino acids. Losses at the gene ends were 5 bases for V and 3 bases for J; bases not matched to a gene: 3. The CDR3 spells CASSVSGGYEQYF. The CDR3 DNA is TGTGCCAGCAGCGTCAGCGGGGGCTACGAGCAGTACTTC.

The CDR3 loop is CASSQDSTRESYEQYF. The CDR3 nucleotides are TGTGCCAGCAGCCAAGATTCGACTAGGGAAAGCTACGAGCAGTACTTC. This chain connects TRBV14 to TRBJ2-5, with TRBD2 as a possible D gene (6 bases). TRBJ2-7 explains the end of the DNA better; the J call may be wrong. The germline V gene has CDR1 SGHDN and CDR2 FVKESK. This CDR3 spans 16 amino acids.

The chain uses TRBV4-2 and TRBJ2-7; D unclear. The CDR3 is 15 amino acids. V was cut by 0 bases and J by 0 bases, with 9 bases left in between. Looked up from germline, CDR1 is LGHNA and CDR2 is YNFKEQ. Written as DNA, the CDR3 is TGTGCCAGCAGCCAAGATCGCGTCCGCTCCTACGAGCAGTACTTC. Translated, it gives CASSQDRVRSYEQYF.

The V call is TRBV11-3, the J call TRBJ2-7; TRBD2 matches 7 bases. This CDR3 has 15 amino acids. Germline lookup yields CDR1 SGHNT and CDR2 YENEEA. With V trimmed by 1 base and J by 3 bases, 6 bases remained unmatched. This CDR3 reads CASSLGSSGYYEQYF. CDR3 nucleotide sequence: TGTGCCAGCAGCTTAGGTTCTAGCGGATACTACGAGCAGTACTTC.

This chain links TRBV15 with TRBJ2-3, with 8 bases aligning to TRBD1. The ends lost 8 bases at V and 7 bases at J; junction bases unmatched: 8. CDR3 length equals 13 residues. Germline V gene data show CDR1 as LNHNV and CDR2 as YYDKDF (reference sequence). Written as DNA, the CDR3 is TGTGCCACCGGACAGGGAAGGGGGCATACGCAGTATTTT. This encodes CATGQGRGHTQYF.

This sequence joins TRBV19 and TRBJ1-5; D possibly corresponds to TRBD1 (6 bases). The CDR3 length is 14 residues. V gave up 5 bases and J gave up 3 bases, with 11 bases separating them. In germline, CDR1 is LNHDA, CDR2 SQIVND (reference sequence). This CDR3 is CASSRTALNQPQHF. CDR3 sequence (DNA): TGTGCCAGTAGTCGGACAGCACTCAATCAGCCCCAGCATTTT.

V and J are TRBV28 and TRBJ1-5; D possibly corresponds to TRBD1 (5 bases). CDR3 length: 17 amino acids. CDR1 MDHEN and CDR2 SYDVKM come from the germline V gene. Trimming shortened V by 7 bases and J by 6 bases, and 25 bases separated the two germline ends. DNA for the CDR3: TGTGCCAGCACCCGACTCCCTTTTGACGGGGGGTCTCAGCCCCAGCATTTT. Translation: CASTRLPFDGGSQPQHF.

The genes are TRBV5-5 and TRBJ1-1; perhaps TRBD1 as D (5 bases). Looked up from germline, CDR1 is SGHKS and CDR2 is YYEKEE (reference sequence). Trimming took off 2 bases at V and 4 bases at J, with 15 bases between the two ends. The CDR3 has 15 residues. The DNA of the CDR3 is TGTGCCAGCAGCTTTACTCTGGGACTCCCCACTGAAGCTTTCTTT. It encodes CASSFTLGLPTEAFF.

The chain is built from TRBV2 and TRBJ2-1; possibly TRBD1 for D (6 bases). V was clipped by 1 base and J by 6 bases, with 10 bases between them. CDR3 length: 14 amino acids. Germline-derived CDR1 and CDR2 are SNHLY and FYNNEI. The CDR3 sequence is CASSEVRTVNEQFF. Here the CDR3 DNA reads TGTGCCAGCAGTGAAGTCCGGACAGTCAATGAGCAGTTCTTC.

The CDR3 here is CATSRETSGQETQYF. In nucleotides, the CDR3 is TGTGCCACCAGCAGAGAGACTAGCGGACAAGAGACCCAGTACTTC. This chain uses TRBV15 with TRBJ2-5; 9 nucleotides align to TRBD2. Germline loops: CDR1 LNHNV, CDR2 YYDKDF (reference sequence). CDR3 length equals 15 residues. Trimming at V came to 0 bases and at J to 2 bases, leaving 1 base not matched to a gene.

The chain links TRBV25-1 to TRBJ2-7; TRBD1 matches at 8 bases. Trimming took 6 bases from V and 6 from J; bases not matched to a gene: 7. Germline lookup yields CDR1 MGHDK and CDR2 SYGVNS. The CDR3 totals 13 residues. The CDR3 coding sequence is TGTGCCAGCAGGACAGGGGACTCTCGCGAGCAGTACTTC. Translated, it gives CASRTGDSREQYF.